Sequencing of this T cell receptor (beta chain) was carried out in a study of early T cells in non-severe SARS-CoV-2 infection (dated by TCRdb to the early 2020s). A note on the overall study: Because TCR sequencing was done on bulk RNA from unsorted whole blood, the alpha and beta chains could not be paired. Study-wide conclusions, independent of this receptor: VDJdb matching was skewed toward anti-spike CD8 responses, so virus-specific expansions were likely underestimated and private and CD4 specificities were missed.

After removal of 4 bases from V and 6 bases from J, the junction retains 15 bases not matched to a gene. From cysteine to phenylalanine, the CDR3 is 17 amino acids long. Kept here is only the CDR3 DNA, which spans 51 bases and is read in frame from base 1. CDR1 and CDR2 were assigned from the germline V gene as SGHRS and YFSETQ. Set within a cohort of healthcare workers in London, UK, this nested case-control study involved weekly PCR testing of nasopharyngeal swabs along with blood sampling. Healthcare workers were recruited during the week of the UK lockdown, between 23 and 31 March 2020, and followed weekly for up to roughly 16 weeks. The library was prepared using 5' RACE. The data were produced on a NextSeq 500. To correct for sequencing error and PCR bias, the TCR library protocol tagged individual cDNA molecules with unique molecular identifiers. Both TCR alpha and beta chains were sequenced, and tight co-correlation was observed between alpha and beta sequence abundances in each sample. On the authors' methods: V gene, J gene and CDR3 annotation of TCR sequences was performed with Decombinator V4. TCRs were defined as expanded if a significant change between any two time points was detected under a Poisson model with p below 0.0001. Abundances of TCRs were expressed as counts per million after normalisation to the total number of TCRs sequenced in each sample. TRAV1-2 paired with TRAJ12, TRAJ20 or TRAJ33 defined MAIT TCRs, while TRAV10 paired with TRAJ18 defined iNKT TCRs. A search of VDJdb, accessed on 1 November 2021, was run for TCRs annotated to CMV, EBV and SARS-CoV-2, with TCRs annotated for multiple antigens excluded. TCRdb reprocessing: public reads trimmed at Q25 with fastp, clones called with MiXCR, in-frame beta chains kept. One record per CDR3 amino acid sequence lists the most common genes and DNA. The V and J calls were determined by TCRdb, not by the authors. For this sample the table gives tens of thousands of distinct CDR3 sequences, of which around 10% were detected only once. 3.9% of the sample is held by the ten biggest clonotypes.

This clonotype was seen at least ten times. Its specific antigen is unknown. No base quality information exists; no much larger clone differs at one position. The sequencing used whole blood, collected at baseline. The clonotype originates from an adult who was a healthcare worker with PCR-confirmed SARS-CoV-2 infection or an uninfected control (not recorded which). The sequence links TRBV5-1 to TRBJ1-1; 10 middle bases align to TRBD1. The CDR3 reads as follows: CASSPGAGQGRVSEAFF. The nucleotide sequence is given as TGCGCCAGCAGCCCCGGGGCGGGACAGGGGAGAGTGTCTGAAGCTTTCTTT.